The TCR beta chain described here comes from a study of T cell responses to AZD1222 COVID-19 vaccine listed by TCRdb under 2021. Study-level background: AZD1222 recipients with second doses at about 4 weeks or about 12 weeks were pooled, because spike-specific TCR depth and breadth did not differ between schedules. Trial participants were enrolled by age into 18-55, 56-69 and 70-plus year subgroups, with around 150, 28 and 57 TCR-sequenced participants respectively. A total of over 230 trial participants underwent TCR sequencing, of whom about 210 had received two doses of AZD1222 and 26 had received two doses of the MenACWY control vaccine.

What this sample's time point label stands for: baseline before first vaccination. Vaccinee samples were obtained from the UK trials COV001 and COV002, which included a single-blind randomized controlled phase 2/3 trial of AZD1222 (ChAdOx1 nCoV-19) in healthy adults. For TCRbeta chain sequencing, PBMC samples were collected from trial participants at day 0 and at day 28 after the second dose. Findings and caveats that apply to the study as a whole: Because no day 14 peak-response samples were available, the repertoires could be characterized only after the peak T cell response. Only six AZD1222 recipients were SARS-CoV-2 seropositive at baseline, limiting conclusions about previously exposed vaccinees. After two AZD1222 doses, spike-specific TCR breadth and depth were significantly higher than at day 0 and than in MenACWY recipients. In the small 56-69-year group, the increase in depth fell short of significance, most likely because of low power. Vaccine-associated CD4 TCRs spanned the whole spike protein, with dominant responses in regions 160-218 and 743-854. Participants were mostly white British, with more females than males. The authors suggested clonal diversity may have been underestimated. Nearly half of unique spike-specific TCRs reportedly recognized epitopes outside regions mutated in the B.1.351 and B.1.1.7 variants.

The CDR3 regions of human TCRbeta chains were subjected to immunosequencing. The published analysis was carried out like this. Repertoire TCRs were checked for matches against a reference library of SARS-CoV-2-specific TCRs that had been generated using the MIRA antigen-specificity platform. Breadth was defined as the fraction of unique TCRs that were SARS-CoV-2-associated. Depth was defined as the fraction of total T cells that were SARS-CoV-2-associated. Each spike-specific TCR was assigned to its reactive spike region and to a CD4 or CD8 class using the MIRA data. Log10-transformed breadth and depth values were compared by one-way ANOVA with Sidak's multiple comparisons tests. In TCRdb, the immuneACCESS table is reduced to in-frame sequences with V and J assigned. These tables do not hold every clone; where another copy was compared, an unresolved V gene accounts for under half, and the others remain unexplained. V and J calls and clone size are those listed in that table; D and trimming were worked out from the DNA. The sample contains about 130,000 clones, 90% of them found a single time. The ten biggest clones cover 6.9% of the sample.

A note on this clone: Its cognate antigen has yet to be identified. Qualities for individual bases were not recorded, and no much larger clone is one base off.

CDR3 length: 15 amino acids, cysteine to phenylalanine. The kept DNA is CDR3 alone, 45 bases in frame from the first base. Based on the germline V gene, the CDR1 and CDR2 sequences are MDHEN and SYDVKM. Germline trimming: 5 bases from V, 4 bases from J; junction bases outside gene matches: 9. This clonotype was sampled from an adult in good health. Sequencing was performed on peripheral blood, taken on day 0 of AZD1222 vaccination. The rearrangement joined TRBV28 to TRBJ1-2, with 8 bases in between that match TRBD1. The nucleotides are TGTGCCAGCAGTCTAGGGACAGGAAGACCCTATGGCTACACCTTC. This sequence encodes CASSLGTGRPYGYTF.